A single sample gave rise to the 5 T cell receptor beta chains below, sequenced in a study of shared T cell receptors in the human thymus. Sequencing used immunoSEQ multiplex PCR; TCRdb keeps in-frame clones, though not all of them. The data show roughly 700,000 clones, with roughly 88% seen just once and around 0.01% held by the top ten. These data were also filed under a second study, of human thymus T cells.

Sample: thymocytes. These receptors all stem from a boy under three years old with a congenital heart defect.

This clone has only a few counts. This chain joins TRBV5-1 and TRBJ1-3, with TRBD1 identical over 8 bases. This CDR3 comprises 17 residues. V was pared by 4 bases and J by 2 bases, with 11 bases of the junction left unmatched. Germline V gene data show CDR1 as SGHRS and CDR2 as YFSETQ. The chain's CDR3 is CASSPGQGGPAGNTIYF. The CDR3 nucleotides read TGCGCCAGCAGCCCAGGACAGGGTGGTCCGGCTGGAAACACCATATATTTT.

The chain has TRBV14 and TRBJ2-1; 13 nucleotides match TRBD2. In germline, CDR1 is SGHDN, CDR2 FVKESK. The CDR3 is made up of 19 amino acids. With V trimmed by 1 base and J by 0 bases, 6 bases remained unmatched. CDR3 sequence (DNA): TGTGCCAGCAGCCAAGGGCGACTAGCGGGAGGCCTCTCCTACAATGAGCAGTTCTTC. Its protein product is CASSQGRLAGGLSYNEQFF.

In nucleotides, the CDR3 is TGTGCCTGGAGTCCGGACAGGGATGGTGACGAGCAGTACTTC. Encoded protein: CAWSPDRDGDEQYF. The V call is TRBV30, the J call TRBJ2-7; 8 bases map to TRBD1. With 2 bases clipped from V and 5 bases from J, the junction kept 8 bases outside the gene matches. The CDR3 is made up of 14 amino acids. The germline gives CDR1 GTSNPN, CDR2 SVGIG (reference sequence).

This chain connects TRBV4-3 to TRBJ2-7; TRBD1 might be the D (5 bases). The V gene's germline CDR1 is LGHNA and CDR2 YSLEER. Trimming removed 0 bases at V and 3 bases at J, with 12 bases between. The CDR3 totals 15 residues. CDR3 in DNA: TGCGCCAGCAGCCAAGATAACAGGAGCTGCTACGAGCAGTACTTC. Protein: CASSQDNRSCYEQYF.

The J gene is TRBJ2-1, the V gene TRBV9; perhaps TRBD2 as D (6 bases). CDR1 is SGDLS and CDR2 is YYNGEE in the germline V gene. The CDR3 length is 15 residues. The V gene lost 6 bases and the J gene lost 2 bases, with 15 bases spanning the gap. The CDR3 loop is CASTLFAGPYNEQFF. CDR3 DNA sequence: TGTGCCAGCACCCTCTTCGCGGGGCCCTACAATGAGCAGTTCTTC.